A single T cell receptor beta chain is shown here with its context. Its antigen remains unidentified. This record comes from a study of PD-1 blockade in classical Hodgkin lymphoma. The length of the CDR3 is 14 residues. J gave up 0 bases and V 5 bases, and 3 bases lay outside the gene matches. Germline CDR1 SGHKS, CDR2 YYEKEE (reference sequence). The data were produced by immunoSEQ multiplex PCR, yet TCRdb's version contains in-frame clones alone and is incomplete. The data contain 18,000 or so clones, about 85% of them singletons. Findings of the study overall: Lower baseline TCR diversity was reported for newly diagnosed patients than for healthy donors. With respect to the repertoire differences, their causes, possibly disease activity or prior therapy, remain undefined.

Time point described: newly diagnosed, previously untreated cHL patient sample. Researchers report purifying CD4+ T cells from thawed PBMCs by magnetic negative selection. The TCR sequence derives from a human donor with classical Hodgkin lymphoma. The chain uses TRBV5-5 and TRBJ1-2, with 8 bases matching TRBD1. The source material was CD4+ T cells from blood. CDR3: CASRSDRANYGYTF. The CDR3 nucleotides are TGTGCCAGCAGGTCGGACAGGGCTAACTATGGCTACACCTTC.